This T cell receptor (beta chain) was identified in a study of shared clonotypes between healthy human individuals. V was cut by 4 bases and J by 4 bases, with 13 bases left in between. Germline V gene data show CDR1 as MGHRA and CDR2 as YSYEKL. The CDR3 has 15 amino acids. Notes on this clone: As yet, its antigen is unknown.

Findings and caveats of the study: The study found about 5% of naive CD4 clonotypes shared across a handful of donors. Only blood was sampled; tissue repertoires likely differ.

TCRdb's table, derived via immunoSEQ multiplex PCR, lists solely in-frame clones and lacks some. The sample has 2,500,000 or so clones; 93% are singletons. This clonotype originated in a man aged 18 to 35 in good health. Some clones in this sample may be carry-over from other donors' samples. The chain employs TRBV4-1 and TRBJ2-2; a possible D gene is TRBD1 (5 bases). What was sequenced was naive CD4+ T cells from PBMCs. As for subset: CD45RA+ positively selected. The CDR3 sequence: CASSRGRVSTGELFF. DNA of the CDR3: TGCGCCAGCAGCCGGGGCAGGGTCAGCACCGGGGAGCTGTTTTTT.